The 20 T cell receptor beta chains in this list originate from one sample, sequenced in a study of blood T cell repertoires in COVID-19. Assay: immunoSEQ multiplex PCR; the TCRdb copy retains only in-frame clones and omits some. Of 100,000 to 120,000 clones detected, about 88% appear once; the ten largest clones hold under 9%. The sequencing sample was made of peripheral blood. All receptors derive from a woman aged 70 to 79 who had recovered from COVID-19.

In this sample, this clone turned up a few times. The chain recombines TRBV10-3 with TRBJ2-6, with 9 positions matching TRBD1. V trimming: 9 bases; J trimming: 4 bases; junction bases outside the gene matches: 4. The germline CDR1 and CDR2 sequences are ENHRY and SYGVKD. This CDR3 comprises 14 residues. The CDR3 here is CAIGQGSGANVLTF. The CDR3, as DNA: TGTGCCATAGGACAGGGGAGCGGGGCCAACGTCCTGACTTTC.

This sequence joins TRBV10-3 and TRBJ2-7; 8 bases align to TRBD2. Germline V gives CDR1 ENHRY, CDR2 SYGVKD. The CDR3 has 14 residues. Germline trimming cut 2 bases from V and 2 bases from J; bases unmatched to any gene: 2. DNA of the CDR3: TGTGCCATCAGTGAGCGGGGGGGGGCCTACGAGCAGTACTTC. It is translated as CAISERGGAYEQYF.

The V call is TRBV4-3, the J call TRBJ1-1; D is ambiguous. The CDR3 extends over 14 amino acids. Trimming stripped 0 bases from V and 0 bases from J, with 5 bases between. Germline CDR1 and CDR2: LGHNA and YSLEER. The CDR3 loop is CASSQDYLNTEAFF. In DNA, the CDR3 is TGCGCCAGCAGCCAAGATTATTTGAACACTGAAGCTTTCTTT.

The chain recombines TRBV27 with TRBJ1-1, with D possibly TRBD1 on 6 matching bases. This CDR3 has 17 amino acids. With 5 bases removed from V and 3 bases from J, the gap between germline ends came to 22 bases. Germline V gene data show CDR1 as MNHEY and CDR2 as SMNVEV (reference sequence). CDR3: CASSASRLWGQHTEAFF. CDR3 in DNA: TGTGCCAGCAGTGCCTCTCGTCTGTGGGGGCAACACACTGAAGCTTTCTTT.

The chain recombines TRBV18 with TRBJ1-6; D not resolved. The V gene's germline CDR1 is KGHSH and CDR2 LQKENI. The V end lost 3 bases, the J end lost 9 bases, and 18 bases lay between the germline ends. The CDR3 is 16 amino acids. The CDR3: CASSPSGSPGGSPLHF. DNA of the CDR3: TGTGCCAGCTCACCTTCCGGGAGCCCAGGCGGTTCACCCCTCCACTTT.

This chain joins TRBV11-2 and TRBJ2-7; D gene uncertain. Trimming pared 3 bases from V and 4 bases from J, leaving 10 bases between. Germline V lookup: CDR1 SGHAT, CDR2 FQNNGV. This CDR3 comprises 13 residues. The CDR3 region has the DNA TGTGCCAGCAGCTTCTTTCGTCTATACGAGCAGTACTTC. Its translation: CASSFFRLYEQYF.

The chain recombines TRBV19 with TRBJ1-1, with 7 bases identical to TRBD1. After removal of 4 bases from V and 5 bases from J, the junction contained 7 bases not matched to a gene. There are 14 residues in the CDR3. Germline loops: CDR1 LNHDA, CDR2 SQIVND (reference sequence). CDR3 nucleotides: TGTGCCAGTAGTACGGGACAGCGAAGGACTGAAGCTTTCTTT. It yields the protein CASSTGQRRTEAFF.

V gene TRBV7-9 combines with J gene TRBJ1-1, with 9 bases lining up with TRBD1. In germline, CDR1 is SEHNR, CDR2 FQNEAQ (reference sequence). Trimming removed 1 base from V and 3 bases from J; junction bases left unmatched: 0. The CDR3 has 14 residues. The CDR3 region is CASSLGQGDTEAFF. The CDR3 nucleotides read TGTGCCAGCAGCTTAGGACAGGGGGACACTGAAGCTTTCTTT.

Written as DNA, the CDR3 is TGCGCCAGCAGCCAACCAAACCAAGGAGGAGCGTATGGCTACACCTTC. Encoded protein: CASSQPNQGGAYGYTF. The chain is built from TRBV4-3 and TRBJ1-2; the D is unclear. The CDR3 is 16 residues long. Germline V CDR1 and CDR2: LGHNA, YSLEER. V was cut by 2 bases and J by 5 bases, with 18 bases left in between.

The V gene is TRBV28, the J gene TRBJ1-4, with 10 bases aligning to TRBD1. The length of the CDR3 is 16 residues. The germline V gene encodes CDR1 MDHEN and CDR2 SYDVKM. The junction had 11 bases not matched to a gene; V was cut back by 5 bases and J by 8 bases. CDR3 loop: CASSTRRQGAGEKLFF. CDR3 DNA: TGTGCCAGCAGTACGCGCCGACAGGGGGCTGGGGAAAAACTGTTTTTT.

In its sample, this clone was seen a few times. The chain uses TRBV15 and TRBJ2-7, with D possibly matching TRBD1 (5 bases). CDR1 and CDR2 from the germline V gene are LNHNV and YYDKDF (reference sequence). The CDR3 is 15 residues long. Trimming removed 1 base from V and 4 bases from J, with 14 bases in between. Here the CDR3 DNA reads TGTGCCACCAGCAGAGGGGCAGGGAAAGGGTACGAGCAGTACTTC. Translation: CATSRGAGKGYEQYF. Full variable domain (outside the CDR3, taken from reference TRBV15 and TRBJ2-7): DAMVIQNPRYQVTQFGKPVTLSCSQTLNHNVMYWYQQKSSQAPKLLFHYYDKDFNNEADTPDNFQSRRPNTSFCFLDIRSPGLGDTAMYLCATSRGAGKGYEQYFGPGTRLTVT.

CDR3 amino acids: CATMDRGPREQYF. The DNA for the CDR3 is TGTGCCACCATGGACAGGGGGCCGCGTGAGCAGTACTTC. The chain joins TRBV28 to TRBJ2-7; the match to TRBD1 covers 11 bases. Germline CDR1 MDHEN, CDR2 SYDVKM. Germline trimming cut 10 bases from V and 7 bases from J; bases unmatched to any gene: 9. This CDR3 is built from 13 residues.

The CDR3 nucleotides read TGTGCCAGCTCAGCAGGCTTCGATTATCAGCCCCAGCATTTT. Protein: CASSAGFDYQPQHF. The chain carries TRBV18 and TRBJ1-5; D gene ambiguous. The germline gives CDR1 KGHSH, CDR2 LQKENI. V was trimmed by 5 bases and J by 5 bases, leaving 13 bases between them. The CDR3 consists of 14 residues.

The chain links TRBV6-5 to TRBJ1-2; a weak D match, TRBD1 (5 bases). Germline V lookup: CDR1 MNHEY, CDR2 SVGAGI. Trimming left V 4 bases short and J 0 bases short, with 12 bases between. This CDR3 is 15 amino acids long. This chain's CDR3 is CASSLDTATNYGYTF. The CDR3 DNA is TGTGCCAGCAGTTTGGACACAGCAACTAACTATGGCTACACCTTC.

This chain links TRBV5-1 with TRBJ2-1, with TRBD2 matching 16 bases. Germline CDR1 and CDR2: SGHRS and YFSETQ. Trimming at V came to 4 bases and at J to 6 bases, leaving 7 bases not matched to a gene. The CDR3 runs to 17 residues. CDR3 nucleotides: TGCGCCAGCAGCCTGGGACTAGCGGGAGGGCGAAGCAATGAGCAGTTCTTC. Protein: CASSLGLAGGRSNEQFF.

This chain uses TRBV19 with TRBJ2-5; D is possibly TRBD2 (7 bases). The V end lost 6 bases, the J end lost 7 bases, and 18 bases lay between the germline ends. The germline V gene encodes CDR1 LNHDA and CDR2 SQIVND (reference sequence). There are 14 residues in the CDR3. CDR3 nucleotide sequence: TGTGCCAGTAGATCCCGGGGGGCCGATGGGACCCAGTACTTC. Protein: CASRSRGADGTQYF.

V is TRBV5-4 and J is TRBJ1-3; TRBD1 matches 7 bases. V shed 4 bases, J shed 2 bases, and the junction held 6 bases outside the gene matches. From germline, CDR1 is SGHNT and CDR2 YYREEE (reference sequence). The CDR3 extends over 15 amino acids. CDR3 DNA: TGTGCCAGCAGCACCCGACAGGGAACTGGAAACACCATATATTTT. This translates into CASSTRQGTGNTIYF. The whole variable domain, filled in from reference TRBV5-4 and TRBJ1-3, reads ETGVTQSPTHLIKTRGQQVTLRCSSQSGHNTVSWYQQALGQGPQFIFQYYREEENGRGNFPPRFSGLQFPNYSSELNVNALELDDSALYLCASSTRQGTGNTIYFGEGSWLTVV.

The J gene is TRBJ2-2, the V gene TRBV9; TRBD2 matches 7 bases. V was pared by 5 bases and J by 6 bases, with 10 bases of the junction left unmatched. The CDR3 length is 15 residues. Germline values: CDR1 SGDLS, CDR2 YYNGEE. CDR3 sequence: CASRLDPSGPGELFF. For the CDR3, the DNA is TGTGCCAGCAGGCTAGACCCTAGCGGCCCCGGGGAGCTGTTTTTT.

This clone was counted a few times. The chain employs TRBV3-1 (or the pseudogene TRBV3-2) and TRBJ2-3, with 9 bases that match TRBD2. CDR1 LGHDT and CDR2 YNNKEL come from the germline V gene (reference sequence). V lost 6 bases and J lost 2; bases outside the gene matches: 6. The CDR3 extends over 15 amino acids. This CDR3 reads CASSQSGGNTDTQYF. DNA for the CDR3: TGTGCCAGCAGTCAGAGCGGGGGGAACACAGATACGCAGTATTTT.

The genes are TRBV7-2 and TRBJ2-7, with 9 bases lining up with TRBD2. V shed 2 bases, J shed 4 bases, and the junction held 3 bases outside the gene matches. The germline V gene has CDR1 SGHTA and CDR2 FQGNSA. There are 14 residues in the CDR3. As DNA, the CDR3 is TGTGCCAGCAGCTTACAGCGGGGGGAATACGAGCAGTACTTC. It encodes CASSLQRGEYEQYF.